This T cell receptor (beta chain) was retrieved from a study of regulatory T cells in long-lasting Graves disease (dated by TCRdb to the early 2020s). Study-wide context: Antithyroid drugs had been taken for less than 3 months by newly diagnosed Graves' disease patients. The study took place in China and was registered as a clinical trial. TCR sequencing covered some 13 persistent and roughly 20 newly diagnosed Graves' disease patients, some 35 samples in total. Persistent Graves' disease patients were compared with newly diagnosed Graves' disease patients by peripheral blood TCR sequencing and RNA sequencing.

This clonotype was found many times. Its antigen is not yet known. No qualities accompany the bases; no much larger clone lies one base away. What this sample's time point label stands for: newly diagnosed GD, antithyroid drugs for less than 3 months. For both TCR sequencing and RNA sequencing, RNA was extracted from PBMCs in TRIzol. The diagnosis of Graves' disease followed American Thyroid Association guidelines. Recruitment of patients was carried out at an endocrinology department in Xi'an, China. Each patient gave approximately 10 milliliters of peripheral blood, collected in an EDTA anticoagulant tube. Ficoll Paque Plus density gradient separation was used to isolate PBMCs, and no additional T cell sorting was done. An Agilent 2100 Bioanalyzer and agarose gel were used to check RNA quality, while a NanoDrop 2000 measured RNA concentration. Spanning cysteine to phenylalanine, the CDR3 consists of 15 amino acids. The only DNA kept is the CDR3, 45 bases in frame from the first base. Via the germline V gene, CDR1 is SNHLY and CDR2 FYNNEI. Trimming removed 6 bases from V and 6 bases from J; the gene matches leave 10 bases unexplained.

Results and caveats for the whole study, not just this receptor: Because the primary lesion, thyroid tissue, could not be accessed, the study looked at peripheral blood alone. Sequencing and analysis were restricted to the TCR beta chain. Compared with newly diagnosed patients, patients with persistent Graves' disease had lower TCR Shannon entropy and fewer highly expanded clones, which suggests clonal expansion. More public clonotypes were shared among persistent patients (under 3,000) than among newly diagnosed patients (more than 950). The authors noted that the small sample size was a limitation that may lower accuracy. Persistent disease showed preferential use of TRBV28, TRBJ1-2 and TRBJ2-5, whereas newly diagnosed disease favored TRBV20-1 and TRBJ2-1.

Libraries were constructed by multiplex PCR. The instrument was an Illumina HiSeq 4000. TCR beta libraries were built with iRepertoire HTBI primers and Arm-PCR amplification of CDR3 regions. Before sequencing, the PCR products went through gel purification. Per the authors' processing: Gene usage analysis of CDR3 amino acid clonotypes used the roughly 60 TRBV and some 13 TRBJ segments found across samples. COPE and FqMerger were used to merge the filtered high-quality paired reads into contigs. Contigs were aligned with BLAST to IMGT TRBV, TRBD and TRBJ reference genes, and CDR3 was defined per IMGT. Clonotypes above 0.1% frequency were classified as highly expanded clones. Shannon entropy served as the measure of repertoire diversity, while the Gini coefficient captured V-J evenness. A clonotype found in more than one individual was treated as public. TCRdb trimmed public reads at Q25 via fastp, called clones via MiXCR and kept in-frame beta chains. Identical CDR3 protein sequences are pooled into one entry, listed with their most common genes and DNA. The V and J calls and clone size are TCRdb's, not the authors'. This sample gives fewer than 650,000 distinct CDR3 sequences in total; around 16% of them show up just once. More than 10% of the sample comes from the top ten.

These data also formed part of another study, on T cells in Graves' hyperthyroidism and ophthalmopathy. The second publication reports: Graves' hyperthyroidism was defined as stable when no progression to ophthalmopathy occurred over 18 months of follow-up. Hyperthyroidism patients were newly diagnosed, with disease duration under 2 months, and aged 18 to 65 years. Exclusion was applied to patients with uncontrolled infections, other autoimmune diseases, pregnancy or lactation. Diagnoses relied on clinical symptoms, serum thyroxine and TRAb, thyroid ultrasound and orbital computed tomography. The first round of RT-PCR for the TCR CDR3 was performed with the HTBI primer set and the Qiagen OneStep RT-PCR kit. Blood samples also contained most of the expanded thyroid clonotypes (frequency above 0.001), which suggests that blood repertoires may reflect thyroid immune responses. In cross-validation, a model built on a 13 V-J signature told ophthalmopathy apart from stable hyperthyroidism with approximately 90% sensitivity and approximately 81% specificity, and in testing the same model reached 80%/75%. In validation, progression to ophthalmopathy was predicted by the model with 70.59% sensitivity and just over 72% specificity, a median of approximately 6.5 months before onset. To identify TCR V-J signatures that set the groups apart, the researchers used a discovery cohort of 100 patients, made up of about 44 with Graves' ophthalmopathy and 57 with stable Graves' hyperthyroidism. Prospective prediction of ophthalmopathy was tested in an independent validation cohort of 18 to 20 hyperthyroidism patients and 17 patients who later progressed to ophthalmopathy. The approximately 95 discovery patients were divided at random into training and test sets in a 7:3 ratio. In addition, the study compared T-cell repertoires in thyroid tissue and in blood from about six Graves' hyperthyroidism patients. Following sampling, methimazole starting at 30 mg daily was given to hyperthyroidism patients, and high-dose intravenous methylprednisolone was given to ophthalmopathy patients. Libraries were constructed in a second round of multiplex PCR, after which size selection and purification were performed. Libraries were sequenced paired-end with 100 bp reads on an Illumina HiSeq2000. SOAPnuke was used to process the raw data, removing reads that contained adapters or uncalled bases, had a mean Phred below 15, or lacked an exact match to the constant primer or identifier. COPE v1.2.5 was used to merge the high-quality paired reads, and each unique nucleotide sequence was defined as a clonotype. Clonotypes were aligned to IMGT TRBV, TRBD and TRBJ reference segments using MiTCR v1.1. Analysis was restricted to V-J combinations with a frequency above 0.0001, which covered approximately 99% of repertoires. A TCS score was defined as the ratio of F50 (clonal expansion) to E x V (chaos), with BLOSUM62-based TCRdist applied between CDR3 peptides within each V-J. Welch's t-statistics and random forest reduced just over 500 V-J features to fewer than 15, which were used in a naive Bayes classifier (R e1071). No statistical method was used to set the sample size in advance, and investigators knew the group allocation. According to the paper, TCR Vbeta CDR3 sequencing was carried out on 135 peripheral blood samples, which came from approximately 43 ophthalmopathy, some 73 hyperthyroidism and approximately 17 progressor patients.

This chain is built from TRBV2 and TRBJ2-7; 11 nucleotides in the junction match TRBD2. This material consisted of peripheral blood mononuclear cells (PBMCs), taken at new diagnosis, from a patient treated with antithyroid drugs. The clonotype originates from a man younger than 35 with Graves disease. Donor details come from another sample of the same person, matched by shared clones. The bases are TGTGCCAGCAGCCTCGAACCGGGACTAGCGGTCGAGCAGTACTTC. Translated, this gives CASSLEPGLAVEQYF. Joined to the reference TRBV2 and TRBJ2-7 proteins, this CDR3 gives the full variable domain: EPEVTQTPSHQVTQMGQEVILRCVPISNHLYFYWYRQILGQKVEFLVSFYNNEISEKSEIFDDQFSVERPDGSNFTLKIRSTKLEDSAMYFCASSLEPGLAVEQYFGPGTRLTVT.